The entry below gives a single TCR beta chain sequence along with its context. Antigen: not known. Germline V CDR1 and CDR2: SGHNT, YENEEA. V lost 0 bases and J 6 bases, leaving 5 bases between the germline ends. The CDR3 runs to 13 residues. The PCR made use of 60 Vbeta and 13 Jbeta primers. Generated by immunoSEQ multiplex PCR, the TCRdb table keeps only in-frame clones and is missing some. Of about 140,000 clones listed, 82% are singletons. These data belong to a study of cytomegalovirus exposure and HLA in healthy donors. Whole-study results and caveats: A link between a missense DCLRE1C variant and TCR beta V- and J-gene trimming emerged from a later analysis. One cluster of highly shared sequence variants probably arose as a sequencing artifact. While the bulk of TCR sequences proved rare, some public TCRs turned up in many donors.

The V call is TRBV11-3, the J call TRBJ2-2, with no clear D. The receptor was isolated from a man younger than 35 in good health and CMV-seropositive. The sample comprised PBMCs. The CDR3 nucleotides read TGTGCCAGCAGCTTAGACCGAGCCGGGGAGCTGTTTTTT. Its translation: CASSLDRAGELFF.